The 13 T cell receptor beta chains in this list originate from one sample, sequenced in a study of shared clonotypes between healthy human individuals. The table came from immunoSEQ multiplex PCR; TCRdb's copy has only in-frame clones and leaves some out. In the table there are about 1.1 million clones, 70% to 85% of which are singletons. Sequencing was performed on memory CD4+ T cells from PBMCs. Regarding subset: CD45RA-negative fraction. Receptor source: a man aged 18 to 29 in good health. Some clones in this sample may be carry-over from other donors' samples.

The chain employs TRBV29-1 and TRBJ2-4, with TRBD2 matching over 10 bases. The CDR3 consists of 14 residues. V shed 0 bases and J 5 bases; nucleotides not matched to a gene: 1. Germline V CDR1 and CDR2: SQVTM, ANQGSEA. The CDR3 DNA follows: TGCAGCGTTGAAGATGGACTAGCGGAAAACATTCAGTACTTC. This encodes CSVEDGLAENIQYF.

The chain joins TRBV28 to TRBJ2-7, with 8 positions matching TRBD2. The CDR3 is made up of 16 amino acids. Germline V gene sequence: CDR1 MDHEN, CDR2 SYDVKM. The trim removed 7 bases at V and 4 bases at J, leaving 15 bases unmatched. The CDR3 DNA is TGTGCCAGCACCCCCGGAGGGGCGGGAGGCAGGTACGAGCAGTACTTC. It specifies CASTPGGAGGRYEQYF.

This clone was seen repeatedly, ten times or more. The V gene is TRBV25-1, the J gene TRBJ1-1; D unclear. This CDR3 is 11 amino acids long. Trimming took 4 bases from V and 8 from J, leaving 8 bases between them. Per germline, CDR1 MGHDK and CDR2 SYGVNS. CDR3 in DNA: TGTGCCAGCAGTGGTGCAGCCGAAGCTTTCTTT. Its protein product is CASSGAAEAFF.

This rearrangement joins TRBV7-2 to TRBJ1-4; D possibly corresponds to TRBD1 (5 bases). There are 15 residues in the CDR3. Germline CDR1 reads SGHTA; CDR2 reads FQGNSA. The V gene lost 5 bases and the J gene lost 1 base, with 11 bases spanning the gap. CDR3 bases: TGTGCCAGCAGCAGACAGACAGAAACTAATGAAAAACTGTTTTTT. It specifies CASSRQTETNEKLFF. Drawing the rest from reference TRBV7-2 and TRBJ1-4, the complete variable domain is GAGVSQSPSNKVTEKGKDVELRCDPISGHTALYWYRQSLGQGLEFLIYFQGNSAPDKSGLPSDRFSAERTGGSVSTLTIQRTQQEDSAVYLCASSRQTETNEKLFFGSGTQLSVL.

In its sample, this clone was seen a few times. This chain uses TRBV18 with TRBJ2-2, with unresolved D. V lost 7 bases and J lost 8, with 17 bases in between. Germline CDR1 is KGHSH and CDR2 is LQKENI. This CDR3 has 14 amino acids. Here the CDR3 reads CASWVRMSEGELFF. Written as DNA, the CDR3 is TGTGCCAGCTGGGTTCGGATGTCGGAGGGGGAGCTGTTTTTT.

The rearrangement uses TRBV2 and TRBJ1-1; D is perhaps TRBD1 (6 bases). Germline CDR1 SNHLY, CDR2 FYNNEI. The CDR3 runs to 12 residues. Deletions cut 8 bases from V and 3 bases from J, with 10 bases between. The CDR3 here is CASAPGDTEAFF. DNA for the CDR3: TGTGCCAGCGCCCCAGGGGACACTGAAGCTTTCTTT. Combining the CDR3 with reference TRBV2 and TRBJ1-1 gives the whole variable domain EPEVTQTPSHQVTQMGQEVILRCVPISNHLYFYWYRQILGQKVEFLVSFYNNEISEKSEIFDDQFSVERPDGSNFTLKIRSTKLEDSAMYFCASAPGDTEAFFGQGTRLTVV.

About this clone: A much larger clone lies one base from this, so it may be a read error. This CDR3 is also generated by other DNA sequences in the sample. CDR3 sequence reads: CASSLAGTSGETQYF. DNA for the CDR3: TGCGCCAGCAGCTTGGCCGGGACTAGCGGAGAGACCCAGTACTTC. The gene calls are TRBV5-1 and TRBJ2-5, with TRBD2 matching 11 bases. The germline gives CDR1 SGHRS, CDR2 YFSETQ. V shed 0 bases, J shed 4 bases, and the junction held 2 bases outside the gene matches. The CDR3 extends over 15 amino acids.

The chain carries TRBV4-2 and TRBJ2-3; D gene uncertain. Looked up from germline, CDR1 is LGHNA and CDR2 is YNFKEQ. The ends were cut back, 4 bases at V and 5 bases at J, with 13 bases in the middle. This CDR3 has 14 residues. The DNA for the CDR3 is TGTGCCAGCAGCCTAATTTTACTTGGAGATACGCAGTATTTT. It translates to CASSLILLGDTQYF.

The V call is TRBV7-9, the J call TRBJ2-1, with TRBD2 matching over 7 bases. V dropped 2 bases and J dropped 0; count of bases not matched to a gene: 10. In germline, CDR1 is SEHNR, CDR2 FQNEAQ (reference sequence). This CDR3 has 18 residues. For the CDR3, the DNA is TGTGCCAGCAGCTTACGCGGTTCGGGCGGGAGCTCCTACAATGAGCAGTTCTTC. Translation: CASSLRGSGGSSYNEQFF. The variable domain in full, with the rest retrieved from reference TRBV7-9 and TRBJ2-1, is DTGVSQNPRHKITKRGQNVTFRCDPISEHNRLYWYRQTLGQGPEFLTYFQNEAQLEKSRLLSDRFSAERPKGSFSTLEIQRTEQGDSAMYLCASSLRGSGGSSYNEQFFGPGTRLTVL.

This clone was seen a few times. V is TRBV25-1 and J is TRBJ2-5; D unresolved. The last part of the DNA fits TRBJ2-7 better; the J call may be wrong. Germline V gene lookup returns CDR1 MGHDK and CDR2 SYGVNS. CDR3 length: 15 residues. CDR3 nucleotide sequence: TGTGCCAGCAGTGAATCCGGTCGATGGGCCTACGAGCAGTACTTC. Its protein is CASSESGRWAYEQYF.

The chain recombines TRBV2 with TRBJ1-1; possibly TRBD1 for D (6 bases). The CDR3 is made up of 13 amino acids. The ends were cut back, 5 bases at V and 1 base at J, with 8 bases in the middle. Germline CDR1 and CDR2: SNHLY and FYNNEI. The CDR3 nucleotides are TGTGCCAGCAGTATACAGGGGAACACTGAAGCTTTCTTT. Amino acids: CASSIQGNTEAFF.

This clone appeared a few times. The rearrangement uses TRBV18 and TRBJ2-5; no definite D call. Trimming left V 6 bases short and J 0 bases short, with 14 bases between. This CDR3 is 15 amino acids long. Germline CDR1 reads KGHSH; CDR2 reads LQKENI. The CDR3 protein is CASSPRSDHQETQYF. For the CDR3, the DNA is TGTGCCAGCTCTCCCCGCTCGGACCACCAAGAGACCCAGTACTTC.

The chain uses TRBV4-1 and TRBJ2-5; D could derive from TRBD1 or TRBD2 (5 bases each). The ends were cut back, 0 bases at V and 5 bases at J, with 13 bases in the middle. Germline V gives CDR1 MGHRA, CDR2 YSYEKL. CDR3 size: 15 residues. The CDR3 sequence: CASSQEGRVGETQYF. The CDR3 nucleotides read TGCGCCAGCAGCCAAGAGGGGCGGGTTGGGGAGACCCAGTACTTC.